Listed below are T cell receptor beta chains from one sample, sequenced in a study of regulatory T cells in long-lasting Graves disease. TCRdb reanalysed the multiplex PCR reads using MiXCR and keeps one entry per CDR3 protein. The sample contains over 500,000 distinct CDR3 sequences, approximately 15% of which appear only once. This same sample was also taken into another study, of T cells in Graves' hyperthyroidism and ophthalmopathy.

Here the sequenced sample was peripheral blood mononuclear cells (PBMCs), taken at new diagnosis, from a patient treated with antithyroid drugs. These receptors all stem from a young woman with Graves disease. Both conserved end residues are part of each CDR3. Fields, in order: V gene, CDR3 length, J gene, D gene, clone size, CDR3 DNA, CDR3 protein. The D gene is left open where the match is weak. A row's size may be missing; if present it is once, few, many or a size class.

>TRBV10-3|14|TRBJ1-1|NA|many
TGTGCCATCAGTGAGACCGATATGAACACTGAAGCTTTCTTT
CAISETDMNTEAFF
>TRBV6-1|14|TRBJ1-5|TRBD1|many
TGTGCCAGCAGTGAAACAGGGGACGCTCAGCCCCAGCATTTT
CASSETGDAQPQHF
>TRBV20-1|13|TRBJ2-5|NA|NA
TGCAGTGCCAGCGTAGCCATTGCCGGGACCCAGTACTTC
CSASVAIAGTQYF
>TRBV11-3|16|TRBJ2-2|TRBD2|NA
TGTGCCAGCAGCACTGACCGCGCGGGGGTCGGCGGGGAGCTGTTTTTT
CASSTDRAGVGGELFF
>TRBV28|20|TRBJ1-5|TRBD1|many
TGTGCCAGCAGCTATCTGGGGGCGGGACAGGGGTCACTGGGCAATCAGCCCCAGCATTTT
CASSYLGAGQGSLGNQPQHF
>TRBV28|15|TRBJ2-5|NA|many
TGTGCCAGCAGTTTACCGATAGGGAGGCAAGAGACCCAGTACTTC
CASSLPIGRQETQYF
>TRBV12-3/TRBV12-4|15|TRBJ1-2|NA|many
TGTGCCAGCAGTGCTTTTGGGGGATCTAACTATGGCTACACCTTC
CASSAFGGSNYGYTF
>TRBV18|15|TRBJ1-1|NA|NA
TGTGCCAGCTCACCTCCGACGCTAATGAACACTGAAGCTTTCTTT
CASSPPTLMNTEAFF
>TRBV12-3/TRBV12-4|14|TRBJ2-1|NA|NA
TGTGCCAGCGTCTGGGGCTCAGGCTACAATGAGCAGTTCTTC
CASVWGSGYNEQFF
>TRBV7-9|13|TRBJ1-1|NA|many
TGTGCCAGCAGTTCAGGGGTAGCCACTGAAGCTTTCTTT
CASSSGVATEAFF
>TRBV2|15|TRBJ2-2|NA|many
TGTGCCAGCAGTGGACACTCGTTGAACACCGGGGAGCTGTTTTTT
CASSGHSLNTGELFF
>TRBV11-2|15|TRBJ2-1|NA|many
TGTGCCAGCAGCTCCGGGACTCCCTCCTACAATGAGCAGTTCTTC
CASSSGTPSYNEQFF
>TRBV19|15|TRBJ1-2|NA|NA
TGTGCCAGTAGTATTCGGGCGGGATTGGGATATGGCTACACCTTC
CASSIRAGLGYGYTF
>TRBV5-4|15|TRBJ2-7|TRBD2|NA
TGTGCCAGCAGCTTCTCGGGACTAGCGGGAGTCGAGCAGTACTTC
CASSFSGLAGVEQYF
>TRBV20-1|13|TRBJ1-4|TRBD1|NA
TGCAGTGCTAGACTCAGGGGGGATGAAAAACTGTTTTTT
CSARLRGDEKLFF
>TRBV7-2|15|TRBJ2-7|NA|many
TGTGCCAGCAGCTTTGGTGTCACCCTGGGGCACGAGCAGTACTTC
CASSFGVTLGHEQYF
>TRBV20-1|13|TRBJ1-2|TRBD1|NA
TGCAGTGTCAGGGGGGACAGGGTCGGTGGCTACACCTTC
CSVRGDRVGGYTF
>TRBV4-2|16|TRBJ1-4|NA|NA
TGTGCCAGCAGCGCCGAATTCGTCCGGTCGGGAGAAAAACTGTTTTTT
CASSAEFVRSGEKLFF
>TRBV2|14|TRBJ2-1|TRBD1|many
TGTGCCAGCAGTTGGCAGGGGGTGTACAATGAGCAGTTCTTC
CASSWQGVYNEQFF
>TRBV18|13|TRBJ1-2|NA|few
TGTGCCAGCTCACCGTCCCCCGACCTTTACTACACCTTC
CASSPSPDLYYTF
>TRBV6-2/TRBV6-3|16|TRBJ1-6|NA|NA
TGTGCCAGCAGTTACTCGGTAGTCGGTGATAATTCACCCCTCCACTTT
CASSYSVVGDNSPLHF
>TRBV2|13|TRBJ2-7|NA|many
TGTGCCAGCCTCGATCACCACGTCGGCGAGCAGTACTTC
CASLDHHVGEQYF
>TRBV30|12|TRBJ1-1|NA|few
TGTGCCTGGAGTGTACTGGGTAATCAAGCTTTCTTT
CAWSVLGNQAFF
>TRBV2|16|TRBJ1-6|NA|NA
TGTGCCAGCAGTGAAGGGGCAGGGGTTCGTAATTCACCCCTCCACTTT
CASSEGAGVRNSPLHF
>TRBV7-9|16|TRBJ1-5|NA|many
TGTGCCAGCAGCCCCGACGGGGGCCATAGCAATCAGCCCCAGCATTTT
CASSPDGGHSNQPQHF
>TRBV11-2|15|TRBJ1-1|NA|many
TGTGCCAGCAGCTTAGACGTGGGGGGGAACACTGAAGCTTTCTTT
CASSLDVGGNTEAFF
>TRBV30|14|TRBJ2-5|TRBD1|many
TGTGCCTGCACATGGCCGGGACAGCGGCAGACCCAGTACTTC
CACTWPGQRQTQYF
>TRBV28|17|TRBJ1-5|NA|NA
TGTGCCAGCTATACGGCTACAGGGAAGTTTAGCAATCAGCCCCAGCATTTT
CASYTATGKFSNQPQHF
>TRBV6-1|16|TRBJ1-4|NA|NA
TGTGCCAGCAGGCGTCTGGGGGTTCTCGCGGGTGAAAAACTGTTTTTT
CASRRLGVLAGEKLFF
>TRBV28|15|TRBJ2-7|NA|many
TGTGCCAGCAGTTTACGGCCGGGACCGCCCTACGAGCAGTACTTC
CASSLRPGPPYEQYF
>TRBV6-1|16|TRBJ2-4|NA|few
TGTGCCAGCAGTGACAGGGTGACCAACCCCAAAAACATTCAGTACTTC
CASSDRVTNPKNIQYF
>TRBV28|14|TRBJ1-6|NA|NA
TGTGCCAGTGGGGGCTCGACCCATAATTCACCCCTCCACTTT
CASGGSTHNSPLHF
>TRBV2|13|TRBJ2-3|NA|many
TGTGCCAGCAGGGGCAGGAGCACAGATACGCAGTATTTT
CASRGRSTDTQYF
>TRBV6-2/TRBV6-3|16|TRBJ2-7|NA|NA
TGTGCCAGCAGCCCCGGGGGAGTTCGGATCAATTACGAGCAGTACTTC
CASSPGGVRINYEQYF
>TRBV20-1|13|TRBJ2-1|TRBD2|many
TGCACCGGTTCTAGCGGGAGGATGAATGAGCAGTTCTTC
CTGSSGRMNEQFF
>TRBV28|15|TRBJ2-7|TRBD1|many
TGTGCCAGCAGTCCCTTAACAGGGGCGCGCTACGAGCAGTACTTC
CASSPLTGARYEQYF
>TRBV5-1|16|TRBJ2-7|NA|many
TGCGCCAGCACCCCGGCCGGGGGCACCTTACAGGAAGAGCAGTACTTC
CASTPAGGTLQEEQYF